Shown below are 11 T cell receptor beta chains from a single sample sequenced in a study of blood T cell repertoires in COVID-19 (dated by TCRdb to 2019 to 2021). The receptor library was made with the immunoSEQ multiplex PCR assay. TCRdb stores this immuneACCESS table with in-frame sequences only. Part of the clones is absent; in the studies checked, under half of the shortfall reflects unresolved V genes, and no reason is known for the rest. The sample profile shows fewer than 80,000 clones; roughly 80% of them were found once. The ten largest clonotypes hold more than 13% of the sample. Input material: peripheral blood. These receptors were taken from a man aged 55 to 70 with COVID-19, enrolled during active disease.

This chain uses TRBV21-1 with TRBJ2-7; the table assigns TRBD1, which was not confirmed against the DNA. TRBV21-1 is a documented pseudogene. The CDR3 sequence is 14 residues long. The CDR3 nucleotides read TGTGCCAGCAGCAAAATGGCAGGGTGCTACGAGCAGTACTTC. Its translation is CASSKMAGCYEQYF.

The gene calls are TRBV10-2 and TRBJ2-1, with TRBD2 matching 8 bases. CDR1 WSHSY and CDR2 SAAADI come from the germline V gene. J was trimmed by 0 bases and V by 6 bases; bases with no gene match: 4. The CDR3 loop spans 15 amino acids. This CDR3 is CASRLAGGSYNEQFF. The CDR3 bases are TGCGCCAGCAGATTGGCGGGGGGCTCCTACAATGAGCAGTTCTTC.

This chain uses TRBV3-1 (or the pseudogene TRBV3-2) with TRBJ2-5; 7 bases align to TRBD1. CDR1 is LGHDT and CDR2 is YNNKEL in the germline V gene (reference sequence). V lost 7 bases, J lost 5 bases, and 4 bases stayed unmatched. The CDR3 has 12 residues. CDR3 nucleotide sequence: TGTGCCAGCAAAAGACAGGGTGAGACCCAGTACTTC. Translation: CASKRQGETQYF.

The V gene is TRBV5-1, the J gene TRBJ2-2; perhaps TRBD1 as D (5 bases). CDR3 length equals 11 residues. The V gene lost 5 bases and the J gene lost 9 bases, with 8 bases spanning the gap. Germline V gene sequence: CDR1 SGHRS, CDR2 YFSETQ. CDR3: CASRLDRELFF. The CDR3, as DNA: TGCGCCAGCAGACTGGACAGGGAGCTGTTTTTT.

The chain employs TRBV5-1 and TRBJ2-4; 8 nucleotides align to TRBD2. The trim removed 3 bases at V and 9 bases at J, leaving 5 bases unmatched. The CDR3 runs to 13 residues. The germline V gene has CDR1 SGHRS and CDR2 YFSETQ. The CDR3 bases are TGCGCCAGCAGCTCGGACGCGGGGGGCATTCAGTACTTC. The encoded protein is CASSSDAGGIQYF.

J is TRBJ2-7 and V is TRBV24-1; 8 positions match TRBD1. Germline V gives CDR1 KGHDR, CDR2 SFDVKD. Losses at the gene ends were 5 bases for V and 6 bases for J; bases not matched to a gene: 8. The length of the CDR3 is 14 residues. The CDR3 region is CATSARTGIGEQYF. DNA of the CDR3: TGTGCCACCAGTGCCCGGACAGGGATCGGCGAGCAGTACTTC.

This clone has more than one count but fewer than ten. The chain links TRBV7-9 to TRBJ1-2; 9 positions agree with TRBD1. The CDR3 covers 15 residues. Unmatched junction bases numbered 8, after V lost 1 base and J lost 8 bases. Germline V gives CDR1 SEHNR, CDR2 FQNEAQ (reference sequence). Here the CDR3 reads CASSLDTGQGKGYTF. The DNA for the CDR3 is TGTGCCAGCAGCTTAGATACCGGACAGGGGAAAGGCTACACCTTC.

The CDR3 loop is CASSYQGPPYEQYF. CDR3 bases: TGTGCCAGCAGTTATCAGGGGCCCCCCTACGAGCAGTACTTC. This sequence joins TRBV6-5 and TRBJ2-7, with D perhaps matching TRBD1 (6 bases). The V end was cut by 3 bases, the J end by 2 bases, with 11 bases between. Germline assignment: CDR1 MNHEY and CDR2 SVGAGI. This CDR3 spans 14 amino acids.

The genes are TRBV5-5 and TRBJ1-1; a possible D gene is TRBD1 (5 bases). The V end lost 6 bases, the J end lost 4 bases, and 13 bases lay between the germline ends. Germline values: CDR1 SGHKS, CDR2 YYEKEE (reference sequence). The CDR3 loop spans 13 amino acids. The CDR3 reads CASTMVGGTEAFF. The CDR3 DNA reads TGTGCCAGCACTATGGTCGGGGGCACTGAAGCTTTCTTT.

CDR3: CASSATGGGYEQYF. The CDR3 DNA is TGCGCCAGCAGCGCGACAGGGGGAGGCTACGAGCAGTACTTC. This sequence joins TRBV5-1 and TRBJ2-7; 9 bases line up with TRBD1. Germline V gene lookup returns CDR1 SGHRS and CDR2 YFSETQ. V lost 4 bases to trimming and J lost 3 bases; unmatched junction nucleotides: 5. The CDR3 contains 14 residues.

The rearrangement joins TRBV11-2 to TRBJ1-5; 7 bases are shared with TRBD1. Germline CDR1 SGHAT, CDR2 FQNNGV. V shed 10 bases, J shed 2 bases, and the junction held 11 bases outside the gene matches. The CDR3 sequence is 15 residues long. In DNA form, the CDR3 reads TGTGCCACACAACGAAGAGGGGGCGGCAATCAGCCCCAGCATTTT. It translates to CATQRRGGGNQPQHF.